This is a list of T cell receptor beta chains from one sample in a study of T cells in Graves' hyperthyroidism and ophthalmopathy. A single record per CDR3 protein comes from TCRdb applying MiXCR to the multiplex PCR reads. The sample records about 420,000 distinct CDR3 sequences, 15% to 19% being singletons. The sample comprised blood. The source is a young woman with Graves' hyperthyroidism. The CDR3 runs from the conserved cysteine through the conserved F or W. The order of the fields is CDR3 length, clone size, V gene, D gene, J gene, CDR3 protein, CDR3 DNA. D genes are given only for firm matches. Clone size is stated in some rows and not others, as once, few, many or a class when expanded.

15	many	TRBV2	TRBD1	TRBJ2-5	CASSLPPGGQETQYF	TGTGCCAGCAGTTTGCCCCCAGGGGGCCAAGAGACCCAGTACTTC
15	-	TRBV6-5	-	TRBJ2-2	CASSYSASMFGELFF	TGTGCCAGCAGTTACTCGGCCTCGATGTTCGGGGAGCTGTTTTTT
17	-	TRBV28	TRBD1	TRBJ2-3	CASSFIVGDRGTDTQYF	TGTGCCAGCAGTTTTATAGTAGGGGACAGGGGCACAGATACGCAGTATTTT
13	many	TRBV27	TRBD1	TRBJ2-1	CATSGTGNNEQFF	TGTGCCACCTCCGGGACAGGCAACAATGAGCAGTTCTTC
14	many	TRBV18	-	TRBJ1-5	CASSLTQGNQPQHF	TGTGCCAGCTCCCTAACCCAGGGGAATCAGCCCCAGCATTTT
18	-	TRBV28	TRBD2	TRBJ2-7	CASSQPGLAGPSSYEQYF	TGTGCCAGCAGTCAACCGGGACTAGCGGGTCCGAGCTCCTACGAGCAGTACTTC
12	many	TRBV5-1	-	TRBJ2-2	CASSRTGGELFF	TGCGCCAGCTCACGGACGGGCGGGGAGCTGTTTTTT
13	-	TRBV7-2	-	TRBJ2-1	CASSLYVGNEQFF	TGTGCCAGCAGCTTATATGTGGGAAATGAGCAGTTCTTC
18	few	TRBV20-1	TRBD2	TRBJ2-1	CSARDPLTGTRRGGEQFF	TGCAGTGCTAGAGACCCTTTAACCGGGACTAGAAGGGGCGGTGAGCAGTTCTTC
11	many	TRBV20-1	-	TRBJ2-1	CSARAGEGQFF	TGCAGTGCTAGAGCGGGAGAAGGGCAGTTCTTC
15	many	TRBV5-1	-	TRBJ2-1	CASYLGSRAYNEQFF	TGCGCCAGCTACCTCGGCTCCCGGGCTTACAATGAGCAGTTCTTC
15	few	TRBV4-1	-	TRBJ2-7	CASSQGTAPSYEQYF	TGCGCCAGCAGCCAAGGGACGGCACCCTCCTACGAGCAGTACTTC
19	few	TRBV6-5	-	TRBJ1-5	CASSYSTGTNPYSNQPQHF	TGTGCCAGCAGTTACTCTACCGGGACAAACCCTTATAGCAATCAGCCCCAGCATTTT
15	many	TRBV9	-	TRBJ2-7	CASSRVAASSYEQYF	TGTGCCAGCAGTCGTGTAGCGGCTAGCTCCTACGAGCAGTACTTC
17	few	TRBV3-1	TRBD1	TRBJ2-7	CASSLTLNSGGASEQYF	TGTGCCAGCAGCCTAACACTAAACTCAGGGGGCGCGTCCGAGCAGTACTTC
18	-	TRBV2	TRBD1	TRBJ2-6	CASMGPDRSSEEANVLTF	TGTGCCAGCATGGGTCCGGACAGGTCCTCTGAGGAGGCCAACGTCCTGACTTTC
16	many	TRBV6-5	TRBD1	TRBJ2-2	CASSYLQDRATGELFF	TGTGCCAGCAGTTACCTACAGGACAGGGCCACCGGGGAGCTGTTTTTT
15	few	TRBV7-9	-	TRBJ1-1	CASSPDMGFMAEAFF	TGTGCCAGCAGCCCAGACATGGGTTTTATGGCTGAAGCTTTCTTT
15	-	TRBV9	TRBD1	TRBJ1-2	CASSVEGTANYGYTF	TGTGCCAGCAGCGTAGAGGGGACAGCTAACTATGGCTACACCTTC
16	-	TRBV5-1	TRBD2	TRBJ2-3	CASSLWLAGGTDTQYF	TGCGCCAGCAGCTTGTGGCTAGCGGGGGGCACAGATACGCAGTATTTT
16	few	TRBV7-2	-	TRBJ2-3	CASSPRGGGGTDTQYF	TGTGCCAGCAGCCCCAGGGGCGGGGGAGGTACAGATACGCAGTATTTT
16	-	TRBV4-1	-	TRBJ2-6	CASSQVTKAGANVLTF	TGCGCCAGCAGCCAAGTTACGAAAGCCGGGGCCAACGTCCTGACTTTC
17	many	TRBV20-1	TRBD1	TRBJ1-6	CSARDPRRGQNNSPLHF	TGCAGTGCTAGAGATCCTCGCAGGGGGCAAAATAATTCACCCCTCCACTTT
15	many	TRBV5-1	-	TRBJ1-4	CASSSAATENEKLFF	TGCGCCAGCAGTTCTGCGGCGACAGAAAATGAAAAACTGTTTTTT
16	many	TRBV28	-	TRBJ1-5	CASRARATAGNQPQHF	TGTGCCAGCAGGGCCAGGGCTACTGCGGGAAATCAGCCCCAGCATTTT
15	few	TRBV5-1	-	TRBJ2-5	CASSLATRAGETQYF	TGCGCCAGCAGCTTGGCGACAAGAGCGGGAGAGACCCAGTACTTC
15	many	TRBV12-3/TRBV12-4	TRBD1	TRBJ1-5	CASSLHDRGLGPQHF	TGTGCCAGCAGTCTCCACGACAGGGGCCTTGGGCCCCAGCATTTT
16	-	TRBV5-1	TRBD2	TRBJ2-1	CASSLDAGGPDNKQFF	TGTGCCAGCAGCTTGGACGCGGGAGGGCCGGACAATAAGCAGTTCTTC
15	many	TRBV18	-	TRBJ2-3	CASSPTGSSTDTQYF	TGTGCCAGCTCACCCACCGGATCTAGCACAGATACGCAGTATTTT
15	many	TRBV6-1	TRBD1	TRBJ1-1	CASSTRLDRTTEAFF	TGTGCCAGCAGTACCCGATTGGACAGGACGACTGAAGCTTTCTTT
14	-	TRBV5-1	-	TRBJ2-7	CASSITGLSYEQYF	TGCGCCAGCAGCATCACGGGACTTTCCTACGAGCAGTACTTC
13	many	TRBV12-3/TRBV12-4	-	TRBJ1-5	CASSLGDEEPQHF	TGTGCCAGCAGTTTAGGGGATGAGGAGCCCCAGCATTTT
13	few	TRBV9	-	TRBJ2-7	CASSVVEPHEQYF	TGTGCCAGCAGCGTAGTAGAACCCCACGAGCAGTACTTC
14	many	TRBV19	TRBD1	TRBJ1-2	CASSIPGTGYGYTF	TGTGCCAGTAGTATTCCAGGGACAGGGTATGGCTACACCTTC
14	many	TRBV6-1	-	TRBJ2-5	CASRRQYNQETQYF	TGTGCCAGCAGAAGGCAGTATAACCAAGAGACCCAGTACTTC
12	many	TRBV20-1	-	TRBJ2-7	CSAPRSTSEQYF	TGCAGTGCTCCGAGGAGCACTAGCGAGCAGTACTTC
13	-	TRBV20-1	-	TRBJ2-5	CSAKRTGQETQYF	TGCAGTGCAAAAAGGACGGGACAAGAGACCCAGTACTTC
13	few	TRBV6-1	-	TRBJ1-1	CASTLGGDTEAFF	TGTGCCAGCACCCTGGGGGGGGACACTGAAGCTTTCTTT
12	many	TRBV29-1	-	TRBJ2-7	CSVYYRSYEQYF	TGCAGCGTGTACTATCGGTCCTACGAGCAGTACTTC
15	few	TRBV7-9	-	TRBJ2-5	CASSPDLAVQETQYF	TGTGCCAGCAGCCCAGACTTAGCGGTTCAAGAGACCCAGTACTTC
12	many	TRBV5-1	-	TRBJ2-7	CASMGGGYEQYF	TGCGCCAGCATGGGAGGAGGATACGAGCAGTACTTC
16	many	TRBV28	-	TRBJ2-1	CASSLLRGGGYNEQFF	TGTGCCAGCAGTTTACTCAGGGGGGGAGGGTACAATGAGCAGTTCTTC
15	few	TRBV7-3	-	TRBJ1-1	CASSFRPSQGAEAFF	TGTGCCAGCAGCTTCCGACCCAGCCAAGGAGCTGAAGCTTTCTTT
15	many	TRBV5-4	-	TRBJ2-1	CASPPDGQPYNEQFF	TGTGCCAGCCCGCCCGACGGGCAGCCCTACAATGAGCAGTTCTTC
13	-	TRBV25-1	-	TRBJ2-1	CASSESRYNEQFF	TGTGCCAGCAGTGAATCGAGGTACAATGAGCAGTTCTTC
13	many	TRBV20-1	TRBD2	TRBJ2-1	CSAPGRAGNEQFF	TGCAGTGCCCCGGGGAGGGCAGGTAATGAGCAGTTCTTC
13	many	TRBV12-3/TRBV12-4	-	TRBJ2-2	CASSLTPAGELFF	TGTGCCAGCAGTTTAACTCCGGCCGGGGAGCTGTTTTTT
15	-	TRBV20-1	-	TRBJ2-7	CSARPPSDLSYEQYF	TGCAGTGCTAGACCCCCCTCCGACCTCTCCTACGAGCAGTACTTC
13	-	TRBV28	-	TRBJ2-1	CASSWGRVQEQFF	TGTGCCAGCAGCTGGGGTAGGGTCCAAGAGCAGTTCTTC
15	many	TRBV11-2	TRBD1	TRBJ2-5	CASTFPWTGARTQYF	TGTGCCAGCACCTTTCCCTGGACAGGGGCCAGGACCCAGTACTTC
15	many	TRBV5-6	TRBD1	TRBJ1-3	CASSRDRSSGNTIYF	TGTGCCAGCAGCCGGGACAGGAGCTCTGGAAACACCATATATTTT
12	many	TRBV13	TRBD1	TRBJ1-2	CASSTLDRGYTF	TGTGCCAGCAGCACCCTTGACAGGGGATACACCTTC
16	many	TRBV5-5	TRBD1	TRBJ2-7	CASSAGTGATLYEQYF	TGTGCCAGCAGCGCGGGGACAGGGGCCACCCTCTACGAGCAGTACTTC
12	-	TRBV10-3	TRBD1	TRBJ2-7	CAVDRGEGEQYF	TGTGCCGTTGACAGGGGTGAGGGCGAGCAGTACTTC
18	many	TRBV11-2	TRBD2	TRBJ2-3	CASSPHPGLAPFADTQYF	TGTGCCAGCAGCCCACACCCGGGACTAGCGCCTTTTGCAGATACGCAGTATTTT
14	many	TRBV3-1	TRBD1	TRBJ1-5	CASSQRTGNRPQHF	TGTGCCAGCAGCCAGAGGACAGGGAATCGCCCCCAGCATTTT
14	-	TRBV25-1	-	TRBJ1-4	CASSEQGRNEKLFF	TGTGCCAGCAGTGAGCAGGGCCGTAATGAAAAACTGTTTTTT